This T cell receptor beta chain originates from a study of OX40 agonist ivuxolimab in advanced cancers. Study-wide background: Allowance was made for prior anti-PD-1, anti-PD-L1 or anti-CTLA-4 therapy, and roughly 40% had some. Two patients with cutaneous melanoma and one with hepatocellular carcinoma, three in total, showed partial responses.

This table comes from immunoSEQ multiplex PCR, and its TCRdb copy is limited to in-frame clones, with some not included. The sample carries over 50,000 clones, approximately 82% recorded once. Blood got drawn at baseline, again on cycle 4 day 1, and then on cycle 7 day 1. The ends were cut back, 2 bases at V and 0 bases at J, with 5 bases in the middle. The CDR3 totals 15 residues. Per germline, CDR1 WSHSY and CDR2 SAAADI. Sequenced here: CD4+ or CD8+ T cells sorted from blood, sampled in a trial of the OX40 agonist ivuxolimab. This clonotype originated in an adult with an advanced solid tumor such as melanoma, head and neck, liver or kidney cancer. This rearrangement joins TRBV10-2 to TRBJ2-6; D possibly matches TRBD1 or TRBD2 (5 bases each). The CDR3 spells CASSEGGSGANVLTF. DNA for the CDR3: TGCGCCAGCAGTGAGGGGGGCTCTGGGGCCAACGTCCTGACTTTC.